Ten or more counts support the clone carrying this T cell receptor beta chain. Its specificity is unknown. These data originate in a study of spatial heterogeneity in lung cancer. Whole-study findings and limits: Nonsynonymous mutation counts, ubiquitous and regional, were tracked by the respective counts of ubiquitous and regional expanded TCRs. In tumors, expanded intratumoral alpha and beta TCR counts tracked mutation counts.

TCRdb reanalysed the 5' RACE reads using MiXCR and keeps one entry per CDR3 protein. The profile covers under 20,000 distinct CDR3 sequences, with 6.2% appearing a single time and 6.8% taken by the ten largest. Noted time point: sample taken at primary tumor resection. The CDR3 is made up of 15 amino acids. The V gene's germline CDR1 is SGHTA and CDR2 FQGNSA. Trimming removed 5 bases at V and 4 bases at J, with 15 bases between. The rearrangement joins TRBV7-2 to TRBJ2-1, with D possibly being TRBD2 (7 bases). This specimen was lung tumor tissue, taken at surgery. This sequence originates from a male donor with early-stage non-small cell lung cancer. The CDR3 nucleotides read TGTGCCAGCAGCCGGGGCGGGGGCCAATACAATGAGCAGTTCTTC. It translates to CASSRGGGQYNEQFF. Looking up the rest from reference TRBV7-2 and TRBJ2-1 gives the full variable domain: GAGVSQSPSNKVTEKGKDVELRCDPISGHTALYWYRQSLGQGLEFLIYFQGNSAPDKSGLPSDRFSAERTGGSVSTLTIQRTQQEDSAVYLCASSRGGGQYNEQFFGPGTRLTVL.